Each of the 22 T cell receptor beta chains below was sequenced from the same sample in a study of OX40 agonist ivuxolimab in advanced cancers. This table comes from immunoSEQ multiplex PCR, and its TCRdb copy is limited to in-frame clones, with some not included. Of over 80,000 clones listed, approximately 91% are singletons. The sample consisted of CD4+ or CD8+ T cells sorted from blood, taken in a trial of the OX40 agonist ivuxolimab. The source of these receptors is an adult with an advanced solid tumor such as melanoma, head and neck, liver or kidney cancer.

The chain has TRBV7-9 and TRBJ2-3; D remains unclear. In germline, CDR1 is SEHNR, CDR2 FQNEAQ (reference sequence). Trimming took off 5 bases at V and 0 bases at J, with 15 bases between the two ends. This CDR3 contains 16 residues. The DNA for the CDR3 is TGTGCCAGCAGCCGCAATCGTGGAGTTAGCACAGATACGCAGTATTTT. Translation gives CASSRNRGVSTDTQYF.

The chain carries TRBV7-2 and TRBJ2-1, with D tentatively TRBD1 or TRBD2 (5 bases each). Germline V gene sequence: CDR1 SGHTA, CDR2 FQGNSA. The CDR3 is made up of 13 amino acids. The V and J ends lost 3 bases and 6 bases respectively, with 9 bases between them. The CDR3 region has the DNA TGTGCCAGCAGCTTGAGGGGATCCAATGAGCAGTTCTTC. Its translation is CASSLRGSNEQFF.

CDR3 DNA: TGTGCCAGCAGCTTAGGGCCACTAGCGGGGCCACAAGAGACCCAGTACTTC. This codes for CASSLGPLAGPQETQYF. The genes are TRBV11-2 and TRBJ2-5; TRBD2 matches 10 bases. Germline CDR1 SGHAT, CDR2 FQNNGV. This CDR3 has 17 residues. The junction had 7 bases not matched to a gene; V was cut back by 1 base and J by 2 bases.

CDR3 sequence reads: CASSAIDSGNTIYF. The CDR3 DNA reads as TGTGCCAGCAGTGCTATAGACTCTGGAAACACCATATATTTT. V is TRBV2 and J is TRBJ1-3; D unresolved. CDR3 length: 14 residues. The germline V gene has CDR1 SNHLY and CDR2 FYNNEI. Trimming shortened V by 4 bases and J by 0 bases, and 7 bases separated the two germline ends.

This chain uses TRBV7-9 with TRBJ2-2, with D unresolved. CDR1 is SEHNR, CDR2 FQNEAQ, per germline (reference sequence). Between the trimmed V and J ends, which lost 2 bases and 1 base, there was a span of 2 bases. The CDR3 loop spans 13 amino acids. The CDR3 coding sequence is TGTGCCAGCAGCTTAATGAACACCGGGGAGCTGTTTTTT. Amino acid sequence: CASSLMNTGELFF.

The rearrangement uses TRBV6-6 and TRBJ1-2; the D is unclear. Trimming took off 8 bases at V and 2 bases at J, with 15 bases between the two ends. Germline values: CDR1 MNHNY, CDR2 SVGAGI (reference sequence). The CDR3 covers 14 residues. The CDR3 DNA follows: TGTGCCAGCGCTCTCTCAGGCTTAAACTATGGCTACACCTTC. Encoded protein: CASALSGLNYGYTF.

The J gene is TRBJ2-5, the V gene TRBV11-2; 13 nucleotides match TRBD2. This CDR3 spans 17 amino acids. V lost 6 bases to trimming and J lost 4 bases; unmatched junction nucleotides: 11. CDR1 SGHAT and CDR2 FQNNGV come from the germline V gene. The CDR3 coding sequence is TGTGCCAGCAGTTCCGGGCGGGGACTAGCGGGAACAGAGACCCAGTACTTC. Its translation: CASSSGRGLAGTETQYF.

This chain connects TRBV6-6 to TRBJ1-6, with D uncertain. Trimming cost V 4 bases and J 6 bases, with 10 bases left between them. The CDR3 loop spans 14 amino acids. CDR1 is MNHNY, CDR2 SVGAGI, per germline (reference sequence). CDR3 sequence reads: CASSLGRGNSPLHF. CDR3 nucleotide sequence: TGTGCCAGCAGTTTAGGGCGGGGTAATTCACCCCTCCACTTT.

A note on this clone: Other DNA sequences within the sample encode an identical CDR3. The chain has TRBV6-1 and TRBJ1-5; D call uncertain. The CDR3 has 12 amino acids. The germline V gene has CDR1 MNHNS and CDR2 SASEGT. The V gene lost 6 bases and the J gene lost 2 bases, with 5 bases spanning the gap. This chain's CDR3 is CASRGGNQPQHF. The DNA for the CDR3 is TGTGCCAGCAGAGGCGGCAATCAGCCCCAGCATTTT.

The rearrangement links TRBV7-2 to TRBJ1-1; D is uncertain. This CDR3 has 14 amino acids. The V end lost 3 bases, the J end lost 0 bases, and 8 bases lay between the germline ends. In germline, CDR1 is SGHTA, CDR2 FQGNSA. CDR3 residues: CASSFTSMNTEAFF. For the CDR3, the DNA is TGTGCCAGCAGCTTTACAAGTATGAACACTGAAGCTTTCTTT.

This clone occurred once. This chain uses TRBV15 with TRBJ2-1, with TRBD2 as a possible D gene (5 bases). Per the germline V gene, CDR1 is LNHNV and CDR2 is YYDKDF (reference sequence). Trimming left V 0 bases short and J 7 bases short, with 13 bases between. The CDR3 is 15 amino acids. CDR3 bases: TGTGCCACCAGCAGAGATCAAACTAGTCGAAATGAGCAGTTCTTC. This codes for CATSRDQTSRNEQFF. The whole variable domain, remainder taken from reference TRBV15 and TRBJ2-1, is DAMVIQNPRYQVTQFGKPVTLSCSQTLNHNVMYWYQQKSSQAPKLLFHYYDKDFNNEADTPDNFQSRRPNTSFCFLDIRSPGLGDTAMYLCATSRDQTSRNEQFFGPGTRLTVL.

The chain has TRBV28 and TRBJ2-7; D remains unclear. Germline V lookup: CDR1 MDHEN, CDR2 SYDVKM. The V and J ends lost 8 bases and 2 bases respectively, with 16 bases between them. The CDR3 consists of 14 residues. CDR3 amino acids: CASRPQVPPYEQYF. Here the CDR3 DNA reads TGTGCCAGCCGCCCCCAGGTCCCACCCTACGAGCAGTACTTC.

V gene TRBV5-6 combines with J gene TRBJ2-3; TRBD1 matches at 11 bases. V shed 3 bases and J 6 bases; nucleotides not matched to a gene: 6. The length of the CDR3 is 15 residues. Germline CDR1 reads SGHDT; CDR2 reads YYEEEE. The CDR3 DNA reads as TGTGCCAGCAGCTCTGGACAGGGGGCGGGGGATACGCAGTATTTT. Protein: CASSSGQGAGDTQYF.

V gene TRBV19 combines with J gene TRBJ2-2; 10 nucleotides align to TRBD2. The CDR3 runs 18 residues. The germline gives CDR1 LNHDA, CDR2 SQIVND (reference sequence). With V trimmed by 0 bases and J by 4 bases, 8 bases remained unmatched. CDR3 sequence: CASSIDLPGLASTGELFF. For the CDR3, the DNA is TGTGCCAGTAGTATAGATCTCCCGGGACTAGCGTCCACCGGGGAGCTGTTTTTT. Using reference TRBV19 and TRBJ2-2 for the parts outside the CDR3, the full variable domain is DGGITQSPKYLFRKEGQNVTLSCEQNLNHDAMYWYRQDPGQGLRLIYYSQIVNDFQKGDIAEGYSVSREKKESFPLTVTSAQKNPTAFYLCASSIDLPGLASTGELFFGEGSRLTVL.

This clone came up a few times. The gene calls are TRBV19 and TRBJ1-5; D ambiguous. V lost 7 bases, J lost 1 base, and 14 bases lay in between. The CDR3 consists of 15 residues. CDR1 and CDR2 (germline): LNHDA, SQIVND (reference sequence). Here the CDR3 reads CASIKGVGSNQPQHF. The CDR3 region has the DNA TGTGCCAGTATCAAAGGAGTTGGGAGCAATCAGCCCCAGCATTTT.

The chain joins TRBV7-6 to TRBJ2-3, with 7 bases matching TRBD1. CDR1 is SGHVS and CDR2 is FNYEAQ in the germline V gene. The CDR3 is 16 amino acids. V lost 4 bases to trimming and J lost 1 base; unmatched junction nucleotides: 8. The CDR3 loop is CASSSTGVRGTDTQYF. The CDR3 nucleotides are TGTGCCAGCAGCTCCACAGGGGTTCGGGGCACAGATACGCAGTATTTT.

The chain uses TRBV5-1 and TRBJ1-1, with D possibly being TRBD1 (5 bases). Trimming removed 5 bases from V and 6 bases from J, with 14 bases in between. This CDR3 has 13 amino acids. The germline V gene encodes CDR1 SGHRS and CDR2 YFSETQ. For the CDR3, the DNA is TGCGCCAGCAGTCTTGGGGGGTCCCCTGAAGCTTTCTTT. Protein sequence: CASSLGGSPEAFF.

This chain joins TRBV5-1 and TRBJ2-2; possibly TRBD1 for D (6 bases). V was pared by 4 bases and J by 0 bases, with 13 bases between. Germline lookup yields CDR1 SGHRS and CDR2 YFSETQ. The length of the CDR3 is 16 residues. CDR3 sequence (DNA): TGCGCCAGCAGCCCACAGGGAAGAACGAACACCGGGGAGCTGTTTTTT. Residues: CASSPQGRTNTGELFF.

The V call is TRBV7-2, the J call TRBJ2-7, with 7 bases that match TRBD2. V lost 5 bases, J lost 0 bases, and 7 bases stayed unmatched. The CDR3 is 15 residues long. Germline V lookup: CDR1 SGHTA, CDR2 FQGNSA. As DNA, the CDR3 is TGTGCCAGCAGCCCACTAGCGACCAGCTCCTACGAGCAGTACTTC. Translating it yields CASSPLATSSYEQYF.

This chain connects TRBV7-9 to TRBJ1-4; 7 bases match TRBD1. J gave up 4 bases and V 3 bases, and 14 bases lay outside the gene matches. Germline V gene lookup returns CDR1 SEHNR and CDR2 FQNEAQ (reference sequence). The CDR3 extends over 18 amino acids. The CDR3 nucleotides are TGTGCCAGCAGCTTTAAGGGACAGAAACTTCGGAATAATGAAAAACTGTTTTTT. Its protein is CASSFKGQKLRNNEKLFF. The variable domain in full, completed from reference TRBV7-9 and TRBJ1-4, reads DTGVSQNPRHKITKRGQNVTFRCDPISEHNRLYWYRQTLGQGPEFLTYFQNEAQLEKSRLLSDRFSAERPKGSFSTLEIQRTEQGDSAMYLCASSFKGQKLRNNEKLFFGSGTQLSVL.

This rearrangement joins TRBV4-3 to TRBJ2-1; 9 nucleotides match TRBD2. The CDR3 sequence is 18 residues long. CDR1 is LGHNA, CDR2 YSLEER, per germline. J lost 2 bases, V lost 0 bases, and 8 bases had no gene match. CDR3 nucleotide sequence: TGCGCCAGCAGCCAAGAGGGCGGGAGGGCCATTCCCTACAATGAGCAGTTCTTC. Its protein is CASSQEGGRAIPYNEQFF.

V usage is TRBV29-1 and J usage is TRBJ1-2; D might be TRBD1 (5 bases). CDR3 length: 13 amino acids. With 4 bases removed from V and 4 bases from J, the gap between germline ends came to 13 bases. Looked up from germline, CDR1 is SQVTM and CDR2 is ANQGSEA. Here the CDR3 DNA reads TGCAGCGTTGCCCATGGGGGATCCTATGGCTACACCTTC. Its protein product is CSVAHGGSYGYTF.